The next 8 T cell receptor beta chains were all read from a single sample in a study of shared clonotypes between healthy human individuals. Some clones are missing from TCRdb's copy, which holds only in-frame ones; the method was immunoSEQ multiplex PCR. The sample consists of roughly 2.4 million clones, around 95% of them appearing once. What was sequenced was naive CD4+ T cells sorted from blood. Subset defined: CD45RA+ positively selected. The receptors were sampled from a man aged 18 to 35 in good health.

The CDR3, as DNA: TGTGCCAGCAGTTACGACAGAACTAATTCACCCCTCCACTTT. This codes for CASSYDRTNSPLHF. V gene TRBV6-6 combines with J gene TRBJ1-6; tentatively, D is TRBD1 (5 bases). Between the trimmed V and J ends, which lost 2 bases and 6 bases, there was a span of 8 bases. CDR1 is MNHNY and CDR2 is SVGAGI in the germline V gene (reference sequence). The CDR3 has 14 amino acids.

This clone was detected only once. The rearrangement uses TRBV18 and TRBJ2-7; D is possibly TRBD1 or TRBD2 (5 bases each). Trimming took 1 base from V and 7 from J, leaving 17 bases between them. This CDR3 region has 15 residues. Germline CDR1 and CDR2: KGHSH and LQKENI. CDR3 nucleotide sequence: TGTGCCAGCTCACCACAGCCCGGGACGGACCAGGAGCAGTACTTC. This sequence encodes CASSPQPGTDQEQYF.

This chain joins TRBV30 and TRBJ1-1, with unresolved D. The V and J ends lost 4 bases and 1 base respectively, with 16 bases between them. The CDR3 runs 15 residues. Germline V gene lookup returns CDR1 GTSNPN and CDR2 SVGIG (reference sequence). The DNA of the CDR3 is TGTGCCTGGAAGGCGGCAGTATCGAGGAACACTGAAGCTTTCTTT. It codes for CAWKAAVSRNTEAFF.

The chain links TRBV27 to TRBJ1-4; no definite D call. The CDR3 has 15 amino acids. Per the germline V gene, CDR1 is MNHEY and CDR2 is SMNVEV (reference sequence). The V and J ends lost 6 bases and 0 bases respectively, with 11 bases between them. The DNA for the CDR3 is TGTGCCAGCAGACCAGAAGCTTCAACTAATGAAAAACTGTTTTTT. Translation gives CASRPEASTNEKLFF.

The genes are TRBV7-2 and TRBJ1-6; 7 bases agree with TRBD1. V shed 5 bases, J shed 10 bases, and the junction held 8 bases outside the gene matches. The germline gives CDR1 SGHTA, CDR2 FQGNSA. The CDR3 consists of 14 residues. In DNA, the CDR3 is TGTGCCAGCAGCGACGGGACAGTAGTATCACCCCTCCACTTT. Its protein is CASSDGTVVSPLHF.

The gene calls are TRBV7-2 and TRBJ2-6; 8 nucleotides agree with TRBD2. The CDR3 loop spans 15 amino acids. Unmatched junction bases numbered 4, after V lost 8 bases and J lost 1 base. Germline values: CDR1 SGHTA, CDR2 FQGNSA. CDR3 DNA sequence: TGTGCCAGCCAGCGGGAGAAATCTGGGGCCAACGTCCTGACTTTC. This sequence encodes CASQREKSGANVLTF.

The chain combines TRBV7-9 with TRBJ1-6, with 7 bases identical to TRBD1. After removal of 5 bases from V and 9 bases from J, the junction contained 10 bases not matched to a gene. CDR1 is SEHNR, CDR2 FQNEAQ, per germline (reference sequence). The CDR3 runs 15 residues. DNA of the CDR3: TGTGCCAGCAGCCTATACGAGAGGGGGCCTTCACCCCTCCACTTT. Protein product: CASSLYERGPSPLHF.

The chain recombines TRBV2 with TRBJ2-7; D might be TRBD1 (5 bases). Germline lookup yields CDR1 SNHLY and CDR2 FYNNEI. The CDR3 covers 13 residues. Between the trimmed V and J ends, which lost 4 bases and 2 bases, there was a span of 9 bases. The CDR3, as DNA: TGTGCCAGCAGTGGTGACAGCACCTACGAGCAGTACTTC. This gives the protein CASSGDSTYEQYF.